This TCR beta chain appears in the sequencing data of a study of CD8 T cells in Susac syndrome. About 0.45 to 1 ug RNA was reverse transcribed with random hexamers. The method of amplification for TCR beta CDR3 was immunoSEQ multiplex PCR, covering 54 Vbeta and 13 Jbeta. One entry per CDR3 protein, called by TCRdb with MiXCR from the immunoSEQ multiplex PCR reads. Of about 120,000 distinct CDR3 sequences listed, about nine tenths are singletons. Healthy donors constituted the controls, which were matched for age and sex. CDR3 size: 16 residues. The germline CDR1 and CDR2 sequences are MNHEY and SMNVEV (reference sequence). Losses at the gene ends were 4 bases for V and 6 bases for J; bases not matched to a gene: 10.

The chain carries TRBV27 and TRBJ2-1, with 9 positions matching TRBD2. The clonotype originates from a human donor in good health. Sample: CD8+ T cells from PBMCs. The CDR3 DNA follows: TGTGCCAGCAGTTCAGCCCGGGGTAGCGGGAGCAATGAGCAGTTCTTC. Its translation is CASSSARGSGSNEQFF.